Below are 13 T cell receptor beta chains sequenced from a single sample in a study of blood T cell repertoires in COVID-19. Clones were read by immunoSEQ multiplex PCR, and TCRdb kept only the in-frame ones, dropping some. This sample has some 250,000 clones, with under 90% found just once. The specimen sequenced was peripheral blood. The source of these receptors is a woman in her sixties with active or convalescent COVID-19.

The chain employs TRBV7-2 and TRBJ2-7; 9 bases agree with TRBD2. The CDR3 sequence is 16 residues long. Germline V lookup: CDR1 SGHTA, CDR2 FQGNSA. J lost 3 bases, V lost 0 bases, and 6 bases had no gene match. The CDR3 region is CASSLAGGGAFYEQYF. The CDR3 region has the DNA TGTGCCAGCAGCTTAGCGGGCGGGGGGGCCTTCTACGAGCAGTACTTC. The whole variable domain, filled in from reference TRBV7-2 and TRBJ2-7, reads GAGVSQSPSNKVTEKGKDVELRCDPISGHTALYWYRQSLGQGLEFLIYFQGNSAPDKSGLPSDRFSAERTGGSVSTLTIQRTQQEDSAVYLCASSLAGGGAFYEQYFGPGTRLTVT.

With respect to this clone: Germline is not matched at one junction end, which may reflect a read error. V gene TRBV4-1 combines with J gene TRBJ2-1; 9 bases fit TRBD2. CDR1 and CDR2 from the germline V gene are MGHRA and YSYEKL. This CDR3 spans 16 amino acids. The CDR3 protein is CASSQDRASGANGAVF. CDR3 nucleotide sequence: TGCGCCAGCAGCCAAGATCGGGCTAGCGGGGCCAACGGCGCGGTCTTC.

In DNA form, the CDR3 reads TGTGCCAGCAGGGGGGACAGGGAGAAGCCCTACAATGAGCAGTTCTTC. Translated: CASRGDREKPYNEQFF. The chain is built from TRBV2 and TRBJ2-1; 9 bases map to TRBD1. J gave up 2 bases and V 6 bases, and 8 bases lay outside the gene matches. CDR3 length: 16 residues. CDR1 and CDR2 from the germline V gene are SNHLY and FYNNEI.

As DNA, the CDR3 is TGTGCCAGCAGCGAGGGGACAGGGGGGGTTAGCTCCTACAATGAGCAGTTCTTC. Translating it yields CASSEGTGGVSSYNEQFF. The J gene is TRBJ2-1, the V gene TRBV9, with 11 bases lining up with TRBD1. Germline V gene sequence: CDR1 SGDLS, CDR2 YYNGEE. CDR3 size: 18 residues. V gave up 3 bases and J gave up 0 bases; unmatched junction bases: 8.

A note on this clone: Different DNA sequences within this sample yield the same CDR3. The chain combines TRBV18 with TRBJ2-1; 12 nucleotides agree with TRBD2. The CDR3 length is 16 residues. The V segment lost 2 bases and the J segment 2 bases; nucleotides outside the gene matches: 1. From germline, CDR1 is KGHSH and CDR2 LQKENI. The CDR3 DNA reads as TGTGCCAGCTCACCAGGGACTAGCGGGCCCTACAATGAGCAGTTCTTC. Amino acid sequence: CASSPGTSGPYNEQFF.

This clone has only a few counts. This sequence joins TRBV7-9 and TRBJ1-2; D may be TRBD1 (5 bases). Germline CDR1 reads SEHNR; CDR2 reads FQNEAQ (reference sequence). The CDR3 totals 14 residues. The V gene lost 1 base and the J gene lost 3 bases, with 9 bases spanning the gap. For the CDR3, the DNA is TGTGCCAGCAGCTTAGGGACGGGGGACTATGGCTACACCTTC. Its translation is CASSLGTGDYGYTF.

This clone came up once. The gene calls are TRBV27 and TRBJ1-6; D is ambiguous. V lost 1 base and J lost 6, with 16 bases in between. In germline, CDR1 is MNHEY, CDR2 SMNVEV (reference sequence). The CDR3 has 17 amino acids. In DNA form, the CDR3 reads TGTGCCAGCAGTTTATTGGGCAGGACTCACGGTAATTCACCCCTCCACTTT. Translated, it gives CASSLLGRTHGNSPLHF.

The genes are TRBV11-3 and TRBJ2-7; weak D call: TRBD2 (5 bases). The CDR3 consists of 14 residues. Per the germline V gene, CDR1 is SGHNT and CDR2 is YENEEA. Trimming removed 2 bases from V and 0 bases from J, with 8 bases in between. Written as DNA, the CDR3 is TGTGCCAGCAGCTTATATCGGGGCTCCTACGAGCAGTACTTC. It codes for CASSLYRGSYEQYF.

The CDR3 region has the DNA TGTGCCATCAGTGAGGGCGGGGGGAACACTGAAGCTTTCTTT. This encodes CAISEGGGNTEAFF. This rearrangement joins TRBV10-3 to TRBJ1-1, with D perhaps matching TRBD1 (5 bases). Trimming left V 2 bases short and J 1 base short, with 8 bases between. This CDR3 comprises 14 residues. CDR1 and CDR2 (germline): ENHRY, SYGVKD.

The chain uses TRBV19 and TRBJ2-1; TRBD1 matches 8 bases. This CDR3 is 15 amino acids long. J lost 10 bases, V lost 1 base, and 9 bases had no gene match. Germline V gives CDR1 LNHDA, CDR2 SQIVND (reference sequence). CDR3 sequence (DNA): TGTGCCAGTAGTATAGGACAGGGGTTGGGGAGGGAGCAGTTCTTC. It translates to CASSIGQGLGREQFF.

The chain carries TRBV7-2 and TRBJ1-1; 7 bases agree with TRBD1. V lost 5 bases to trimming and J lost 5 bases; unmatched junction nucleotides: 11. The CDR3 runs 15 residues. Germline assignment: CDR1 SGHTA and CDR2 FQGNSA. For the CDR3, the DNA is TGTGCCAGCAGCCTAGGGGGCAGGGGATGGACTGAAGCTTTCTTT. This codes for CASSLGGRGWTEAFF.

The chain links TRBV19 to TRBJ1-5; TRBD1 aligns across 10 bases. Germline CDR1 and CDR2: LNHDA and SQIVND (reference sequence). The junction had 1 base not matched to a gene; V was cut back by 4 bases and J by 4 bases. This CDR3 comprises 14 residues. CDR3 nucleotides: TGTGCCAGTAGTACGGGACAGGGGAATCAGCCCCAGCATTTT. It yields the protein CASSTGQGNQPQHF. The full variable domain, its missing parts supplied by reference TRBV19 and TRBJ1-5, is DGGITQSPKYLFRKEGQNVTLSCEQNLNHDAMYWYRQDPGQGLRLIYYSQIVNDFQKGDIAEGYSVSREKKESFPLTVTSAQKNPTAFYLCASSTGQGNQPQHFGDGTRLSIL.

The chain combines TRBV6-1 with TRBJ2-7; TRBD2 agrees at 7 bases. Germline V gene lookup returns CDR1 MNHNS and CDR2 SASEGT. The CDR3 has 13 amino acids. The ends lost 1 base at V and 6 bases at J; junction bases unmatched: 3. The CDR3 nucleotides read TGTGCCAGCAGTGAAGGTGGGGGGGTCGAGCAGTACTTC. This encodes CASSEGGGVEQYF.